The sequence of this T cell receptor (beta chain) was determined in a study of identical twins. Study results and caveats: These conclusions were based on statistical analysis (cross-sectional, not following the same donors).

Every sampled donor was Caucasian and healthy. This clonotype has only a few counts. The antigen is undetermined. Addition of a universal primer site occurred through template switching, and cDNA carried unique molecular identifiers. TCRdb analysed the 5' RACE reads with MiXCR anew, one entry per CDR3 protein. The sample carries a few hundred thousand distinct CDR3 sequences, approximately 17% recorded once. This CDR3 spans 15 amino acids. Trimming took 3 bases from V and 6 from J, leaving 20 bases between them. The V gene's germline CDR1 is SQVTM and CDR2 ANQGSEA. Sequencing input: naive T cells sorted from blood. The receptor was isolated from a man over 45 in good health. The chain combines TRBV29-1 with TRBJ2-5; D gene uncertain. The chain's CDR3 is CSVDAPGGVLKTQYF. The CDR3 nucleotides read TGCAGCGTTGACGCCCCAGGTGGGGTGTTGAAGACCCAGTACTTC.